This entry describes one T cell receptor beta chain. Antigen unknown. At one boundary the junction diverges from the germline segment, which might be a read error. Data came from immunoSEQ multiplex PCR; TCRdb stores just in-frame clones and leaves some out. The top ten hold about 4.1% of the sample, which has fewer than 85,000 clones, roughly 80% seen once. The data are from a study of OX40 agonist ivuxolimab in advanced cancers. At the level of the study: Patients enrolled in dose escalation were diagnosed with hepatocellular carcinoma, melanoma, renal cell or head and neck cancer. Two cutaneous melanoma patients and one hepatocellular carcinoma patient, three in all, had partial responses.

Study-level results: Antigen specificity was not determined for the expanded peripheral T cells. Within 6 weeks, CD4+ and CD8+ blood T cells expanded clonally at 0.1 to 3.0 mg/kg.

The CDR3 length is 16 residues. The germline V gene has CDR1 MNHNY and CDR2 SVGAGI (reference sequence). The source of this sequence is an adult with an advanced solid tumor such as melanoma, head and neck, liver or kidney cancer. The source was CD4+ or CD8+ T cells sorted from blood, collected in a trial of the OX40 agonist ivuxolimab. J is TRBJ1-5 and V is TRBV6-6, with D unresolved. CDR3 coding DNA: TGTGCCAGCGGTTACTCAGCCCGGGATAGCAATCAGCCCCAGCATTTT. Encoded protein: CASGYSARDSNQPQHF.